These T cell receptor beta chains were read from a single sample in a study of T cell responses to AZD1222 COVID-19 vaccine. The method was immunoSEQ multiplex PCR; TCRdb's version includes in-frame clones alone and lacks a portion of them. The data contain approximately 150,000 clones, roughly 90% of them singletons. Source: peripheral blood, taken 28 days after the second AZD1222 dose. The receptor set was obtained from an adult who received the AZD1222 COVID-19 vaccine. Both conserved end residues are part of each CDR3. The D gene is left open where the match is weak. Size is stated for part of the rows, as once, few or many counts, or as a class when the clone is expanded.

>-|TRBJ2-1|-|15|TRBV9
CASSVESGVYNEQFF
TGTGCCAGCAGCGTAGAGTCAGGCGTCTACAATGAGCAGTTCTTC
>TRBD1|TRBJ2-5|-|15|TRBV25-1
CASRPPGQGQETQYF
TGTGCCAGCAGACCACCAGGACAGGGCCAAGAGACCCAGTACTTC
>-|TRBJ1-1|-|15|TRBV9
CASSSRLERNTEAFF
TGTGCCAGCAGCTCCCGATTAGAGAGGAACACTGAAGCTTTCTTT
>-|TRBJ1-2|-|13|TRBV12-3/TRBV12-4
CASSYFVMDGYTF
TGTGCCAGCAGTTATTTTGTAATGGATGGCTACACCTTC
>-|TRBJ2-5|once|16|TRBV18
CASSPSGSGQQETQYF
TGTGCCAGCTCACCCTCGGGAAGCGGACAGCAAGAGACCCAGTACTTC
>TRBD1|TRBJ1-1|-|16|TRBV24-1
CATRGTDHGMNTEAFF
TGTGCCACCCGGGGGACAGACCACGGTATGAACACTGAAGCTTTCTTT
>-|TRBJ2-7|-|15|TRBV2
CASSAGTVYTYEQYF
TGTGCCAGCAGTGCGGGAACAGTGTATACCTACGAGCAGTACTTC
>-|TRBJ1-5|-|14|TRBV7-6
CASSPPGVNQPQHF
TGTGCCAGCAGCCCCCCCGGGGTTAATCAGCCCCAGCATTTT
>TRBD1|TRBJ1-2|-|13|TRBV18
CASSPDRDYGYTF
TGTGCCAGCTCACCGGACAGGGATTATGGCTACACCTTC
>-|TRBJ1-3|-|15|TRBV5-1
CASSLETFSGNTIYF
TGCGCCAGCAGCTTGGAGACCTTCTCTGGAAACACCATATATTTT
>-|TRBJ2-2|-|15|TRBV5-5
CASSPGRETTGELFF
TGTGCCAGCAGCCCAGGCCGGGAGACCACCGGGGAGCTGTTTTTT
>-|TRBJ2-3|-|15|TRBV28
CASSPPGLGTDTQYF
TGTGCCAGCAGTCCCCCTGGGCTGGGCACAGATACGCAGTATTTT
>-|TRBJ2-2|-|14|TRBV19
CASSIGSNTGELFF
TGTGCCAGTAGTATCGGAAGTAACACCGGGGAGCTGTTTTTT
>-|TRBJ2-7|-|12|TRBV29-1
CSAQEGVYEQYF
TGCAGCGCTCAAGAGGGAGTGTACGAGCAGTACTTC
>TRBD2|TRBJ2-3|-|18|TRBV5-1
CASSLREVAGGVPDTQYF
TGCGCCAGCAGCTTGCGCGAAGTTGCGGGGGGCGTCCCTGATACGCAGTATTTT
>TRBD1|TRBJ2-2|-|16|TRBV9
CASSVGHRGNTGELFF
TGTGCCAGCAGCGTAGGGCACAGGGGTAACACCGGGGAGCTGTTTTTT
>TRBD1|TRBJ1-6|-|17|TRBV4-2
CASSHSAGTGGRSPLHF
TGTGCCAGCAGCCATTCGGCCGGGACAGGGGGCCGGTCACCCCTCCACTTT
>TRBD2|TRBJ2-7|once|15|TRBV11-3
CASSRGGDDSYEQYF
TGTGCCAGCAGCCGGGGGGGTGACGACTCCTACGAGCAGTACTTC
>TRBD2|TRBJ2-5|once|15|TRBV28
CASSLAERLREAQYF
TGTGCCAGCAGTTTAGCTGAGCGCCTTCGGGAGGCCCAGTACTTC
>TRBD1|TRBJ1-6|-|18|TRBV19
CASSIGIQGAGGNSPLHF
TGTGCCAGTAGTATCGGGATCCAGGGGGCTGGTGGTAATTCACCCCTCCACTTT
>TRBD1|TRBJ2-7|-|13|TRBV5-1
CASTRTGTYEQYF
TGCGCCAGCACTCGGACAGGGACTTACGAGCAGTACTTC
>-|TRBJ1-1|-|14|TRBV7-2
CASSSNPGLAEAFF
TGTGCCAGCAGCTCCAACCCAGGGCTCGCTGAAGCTTTCTTT
>TRBD1|TRBJ2-3|few|16|TRBV5-1
CASSLRTGGRTDTQYF
TGCGCCAGCAGCCTACGGACAGGGGGGCGCACAGATACGCAGTATTTT
>-|TRBJ1-2|-|16|TRBV6-1
CASSDNGRAANYGYTF
TGTGCCAGCAGTGATAATGGGAGGGCCGCTAACTATGGCTACACCTTC
>-|TRBJ1-3|-|15|TRBV19
CASVWGDRSGNTIYF
TGTGCCAGTGTATGGGGGGACCGCTCTGGAAACACCATATATTTT
>-|TRBJ2-3|-|17|TRBV24-1
CATSGVEGAVSPDTQYF
TGTGCCACCAGTGGGGTGGAGGGCGCGGTATCTCCAGATACGCAGTATTTT
>-|TRBJ2-7|-|14|TRBV6-5
CASSSDRSSYEQYF
TGTGCCAGCAGTTCAGACAGGAGCTCCTACGAGCAGTACTTC
>-|TRBJ2-7|-|13|TRBV9
CASSPLDSYEQYF
TGTGCCAGCAGCCCGTTAGACAGCTACGAGCAGTACTTC
>TRBD1|TRBJ1-4|-|17|TRBV7-9
CASSSNNPGQGDEKLFF
TGTGCCAGCAGCTCCAACAACCCGGGACAGGGGGATGAAAAACTGTTTTTT
>-|TRBJ1-2|-|16|TRBV5-4
CASSLPTGGLNYGYTF
TGTGCCAGCAGCTTGCCGACAGGCGGGTTGAACTATGGCTACACCTTC
>TRBD1|TRBJ1-5|-|16|TRBV7-8
CASSQYRGGPTQPQHF
TGTGCCAGCAGCCAGTATAGAGGGGGCCCTACTCAGCCCCAGCATTTT
>-|TRBJ2-5|-|14|TRBV11-2
CASSLAGLKETQYF
TGTGCCAGCAGCTTAGCAGGCCTGAAAGAGACCCAGTACTTC
>-|TRBJ1-2|-|14|TRBV9
CASSVAQGWGGYTF
TGTGCCAGCAGCGTAGCTCAGGGGTGGGGTGGCTACACCTTC
>-|TRBJ2-7|-|14|TRBV2
CASSRLVGLHEQYF
TGTGCCAGCAGTCGCCTAGTCGGTTTGCACGAGCAGTACTTC
>-|TRBJ2-1|-|18|TRBV12-1
CASSSGTSGGKSYNEQFF
TGTGCCAGCAGCTCCGGGACTAGCGGGGGGAAGTCCTACAATGAGCAGTTCTTC
>-|TRBJ1-2|-|13|TRBV29-1
CSVDTLGKGGYTF
TGCAGCGTTGATACCCTCGGCAAAGGGGGCTACACCTTC
>-|TRBJ2-1|-|21|TRBV19
CASSIEPGREGTHSSYNEQFF
TGTGCCAGTAGTATAGAACCGGGCAGGGAAGGTACCCATAGCTCCTACAATGAGCAGTTCTTC
>-|TRBJ1-5|few|13|TRBV27
CASTLSWGQPQHF
TGTGCCAGCACTTTAAGTTGGGGCCAGCCCCAGCATTTT
>TRBD2|TRBJ2-4|-|18|TRBV5-1
CASSLANWASGRGNIQYF
TGCGCCAGCAGCTTGGCCAATTGGGCTAGCGGGAGAGGGAACATTCAGTACTTC
>-|TRBJ1-1|once|16|TRBV5-1
CASSGRDFIMNTEAFF
TGCGCCAGCAGTGGCAGGGATTTCATTATGAACACTGAAGCTTTCTTT
>TRBD1|TRBJ1-6|-|15|TRBV18
CASSTTGQGNSPLHF
TGTGCCAGCTCAACCACGGGACAGGGTAATTCACCCCTCCACTTT
>-|TRBJ2-1|-|17|TRBV5-1
CASSLTAGAYPYNEQFF
TGCGCCAGCAGCTTGACAGCAGGAGCATACCCCTACAATGAGCAGTTCTTC
>TRBD1|TRBJ1-2|-|14|TRBV9
CASLGQGGNYGYTF
TGTGCCAGCTTAGGACAGGGAGGCAACTATGGCTACACCTTC
>TRBD1|TRBJ1-2|few|11|TRBV19
CASFRDRGYTF
TGTGCCAGCTTCCGGGACAGGGGGTACACCTTC
>-|TRBJ2-6|-|15|TRBV28
CASSLWAAGANVLTF
TGTGCCAGCAGTTTGTGGGCAGCTGGGGCCAACGTCCTGACTTTC
>TRBD1|TRBJ1-2|once|14|TRBV5-6
CASSLDQGDYGYTF
TGTGCCAGCAGCTTGGATCAGGGGGACTATGGCTACACCTTC
>-|TRBJ2-2|-|13|TRBV27
CASSLSVTGELFF
TGTGCCAGCAGTTTATCAGTTACCGGGGAGCTGTTTTTT
>TRBD1|TRBJ1-3|-|14|TRBV6-5
CASRLTGSGNTIYF
TGTGCCAGCAGACTGACAGGGTCGGGAAACACCATATATTTT
>-|TRBJ2-7|-|13|TRBV2
CASSWDGTYEQYF
TGTGCCAGCAGCTGGGACGGAACCTACGAGCAGTACTTC
>-|TRBJ1-6|-|15|TRBV27
CASSFESSYNSPLHF
TGTGCCAGCAGTTTCGAGAGCTCCTATAATTCACCCCTCCACTTT
>-|TRBJ1-1|-|12|TRBV10-3
CAISEIGHHGFF
TGTGCCATCAGTGAAATTGGACACCACGGTTTCTTT
>-|TRBJ1-5|once|12|TRBV19
CASWDSNQPQHF
TGTGCCAGTTGGGACTCCAATCAGCCCCAGCATTTT
>TRBD2|TRBJ2-3|-|16|TRBV7-9
CASSHGTSGGTDTQYF
TGTGCCAGCAGCCACGGGACTAGCGGCGGGACAGATACGCAGTATTTT